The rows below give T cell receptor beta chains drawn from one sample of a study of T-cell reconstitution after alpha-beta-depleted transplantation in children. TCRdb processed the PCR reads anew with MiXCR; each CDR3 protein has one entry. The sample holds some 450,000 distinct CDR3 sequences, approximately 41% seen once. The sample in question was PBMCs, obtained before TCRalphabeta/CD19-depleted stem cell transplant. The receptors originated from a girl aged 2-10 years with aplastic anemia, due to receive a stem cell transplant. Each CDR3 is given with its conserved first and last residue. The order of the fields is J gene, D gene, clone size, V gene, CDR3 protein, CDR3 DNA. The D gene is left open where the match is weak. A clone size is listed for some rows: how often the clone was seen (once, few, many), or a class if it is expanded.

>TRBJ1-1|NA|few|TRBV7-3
CASSFEQNTEAFF
TGTGCCAGCAGCTTTGAACAGAACACTGAAGCTTTCTTT
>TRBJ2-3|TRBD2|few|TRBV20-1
CSARRRLAGGPDTQYF
TGCAGTGCTCGCCGTCGACTAGCGGGAGGACCGGATACGCAGTATTTT
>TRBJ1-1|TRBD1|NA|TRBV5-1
CASSLAGTGGEAFF
TGCGCCAGCAGCTTGGCCGGGACAGGGGGCGAAGCTTTCTTT
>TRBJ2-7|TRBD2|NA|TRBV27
CASSPSAGAYEQYF
TGTGCCAGCAGTCCCTCGGCGGGGGCCTACGAGCAGTACTTC
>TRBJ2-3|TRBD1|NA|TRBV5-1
CASSPRDRGADTQYF
TGCGCCAGCAGCCCCCGGGACAGGGGAGCAGATACGCAGTATTTT
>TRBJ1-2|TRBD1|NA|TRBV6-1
CASSPGTDNYGYTF
TGTGCCAGCAGCCCCGGGACAGATAACTATGGCTACACCTTC
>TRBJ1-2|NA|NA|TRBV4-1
CASSQEAGRDYGYTF
TGCGCCAGCAGCCAAGAGGCAGGGAGGGACTATGGCTACACCTTC
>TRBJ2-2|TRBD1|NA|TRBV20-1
CSATFGTGGRSGELFF
TGCAGTGCTACATTTGGCACAGGGGGTCGGAGCGGGGAGCTGTTTTTT
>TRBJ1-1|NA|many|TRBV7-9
CASSLASLTPLNTEAFF
TGTGCCAGCAGCTTAGCCAGTTTGACACCTTTGAACACTGAAGCTTTCTTT
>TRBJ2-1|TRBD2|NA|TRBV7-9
CASSYGTSEFEQFF
TGTGCCAGCAGCTATGGGACTAGCGAATTTGAGCAGTTCTTC
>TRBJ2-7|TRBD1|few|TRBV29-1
CSVTGTGTFGEQYF
TGCAGCGTCACCGGGACAGGGACCTTCGGCGAGCAGTACTTC
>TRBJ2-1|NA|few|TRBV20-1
CSARKAPEQFF
TGCAGTGCTAGAAAAGCGCCTGAGCAGTTCTTC
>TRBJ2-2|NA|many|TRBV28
CASSLYGELFF
TGTGCCAGCAGTTTATACGGGGAGCTGTTTTTT
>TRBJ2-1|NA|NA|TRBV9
CASSEEDWGSEQFF
TGTGCCAGCAGCGAAGAGGACTGGGGGAGTGAGCAGTTCTTC
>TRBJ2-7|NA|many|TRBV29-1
CSATGGDQAYEQYF
TGCAGTGCAACAGGGGGGGACCAAGCCTACGAGCAGTACTTC
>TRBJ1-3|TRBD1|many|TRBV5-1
CASSSEGRQGGNTIYF
TGCGCCAGCAGCTCCGAGGGGCGACAGGGGGGAAACACCATATATTTT
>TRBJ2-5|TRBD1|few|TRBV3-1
CASSQRGRGQETQYF
TGTGCCAGCAGCCAAAGGGGGCGCGGGCAAGAGACCCAGTACTTC
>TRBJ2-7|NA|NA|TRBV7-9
CASSLAPGEQYF
TGTGCCAGCAGCTTAGCCCCCGGCGAGCAGTACTTC
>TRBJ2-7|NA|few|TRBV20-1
CSARDHLLVEQYF
TGCAGTGCTAGAGATCATCTACTGGTCGAGCAGTACTTC
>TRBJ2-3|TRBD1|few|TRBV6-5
CASSYRGQGAKTDTQYF
TGTGCCAGCAGTTATAGGGGACAGGGGGCTAAGACAGATACGCAGTATTTT
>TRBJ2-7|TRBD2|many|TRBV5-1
CASSPGTSGTREQYF
TGCGCCAGCAGCCCCGGGACTAGCGGGACTCGGGAGCAGTACTTC
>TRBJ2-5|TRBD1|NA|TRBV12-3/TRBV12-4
CASTRQGKETQYF
TGTGCCAGCACCCGACAGGGAAAAGAGACCCAGTACTTC
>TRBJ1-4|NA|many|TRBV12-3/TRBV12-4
CASSALRGEEKLFF
TGTGCCAGCAGCGCTTTACGGGGGGAGGAAAAACTGTTTTTT